The 30 T cell receptor beta chains in this list originate from one sample, sequenced in a study of T cell clonotyping in hematopoietic cell transplantation (dated by TCRdb to about 2021). Library creation used the immunoSEQ multiplex PCR assay. TCRdb carries this immuneACCESS record with in-frame sequences only. Its versions omit some clonotypes, under half of them owing to an unresolved V gene in the studies checked, with the rest unexplained. This sample gives 26,000 or so clones in total; 90% to 96% of them show up just once. The ten biggest clones cover less than 1.5% of the sample. The sequencing input was peripheral blood mononuclear cells. The receptors derive from a man between 50 and 59 years old in good health. Some clones in this sample may be carry-over from other donors' samples.

The chain links TRBV2 to TRBJ2-1, with D uncertain. Germline-derived CDR1 and CDR2 are SNHLY and FYNNEI. CDR3 size: 15 residues. The germline V and J ends were trimmed by 6 bases and 8 bases, with 20 bases remaining between them. In DNA form, the CDR3 reads TGTGCCAGCAGACTAAGAGCTACCCTTGTGGATGAGCAGTTCTTC. It specifies CASRLRATLVDEQFF.

The chain recombines TRBV7-9 with TRBJ2-3; D is undetermined. Germline V lookup: CDR1 SEHNR, CDR2 FQNEAQ (reference sequence). The CDR3 contains 12 residues. V lost 5 bases to trimming and J lost 5 bases, with 8 bases between them. This CDR3 is CASSQTVDTQYF. The DNA of the CDR3 is TGTGCCAGCAGCCAGACGGTAGATACGCAGTATTTT.

V usage is TRBV11-1 and J usage is TRBJ2-2, with D tentatively TRBD1 (5 bases). V was cut by 5 bases and J by 1 base, with 11 bases left in between. This CDR3 is 15 amino acids long. Germline values: CDR1 SGHAT, CDR2 FQDESV (reference sequence). The CDR3 is CASSPKGVNTGELFF. The CDR3 DNA follows: TGTGCCAGCAGCCCAAAAGGGGTGAACACCGGGGAGCTGTTTTTT.

The rearrangement uses TRBV27 and TRBJ2-7, with no clear D. V lost 3 bases and J lost 0, with 12 bases in between. Germline-derived CDR1 and CDR2 are MNHEY and SMNVEV (reference sequence). The CDR3 runs to 15 residues. In DNA, the CDR3 is TGTGCCAGCAGTTTTAGGGCACATTTCTCCTACGAGCAGTACTTC. Translated, it gives CASSFRAHFSYEQYF.

The rearrangement uses TRBV11-2 and TRBJ2-3; D uncertain. Trimming stripped 5 bases from V and 2 bases from J, with 11 bases between. The germline V gene encodes CDR1 SGHAT and CDR2 FQNNGV. This CDR3 is 14 amino acids long. DNA of the CDR3: TGTGCCAGCAGCCCTTCCCCGACCACAGATACGCAGTATTTT. Translating gives CASSPSPTTDTQYF. The entire variable domain, with the rest obtained from reference TRBV11-2 and TRBJ2-3, is as follows: EAGVAQSPRYKIIEKRQSVAFWCNPISGHATLYWYQQILGQGPKLLIQFQNNGVVDDSQLPKDRFSAERLKGVDSTLKIQPAKLEDSAVYLCASSPSPTTDTQYFGPGTRLTVL.

The chain uses TRBV6-5 and TRBJ2-7; 13 nucleotides align to TRBD2. Germline V CDR1 and CDR2: MNHEY, SVGAGI. V lost 2 bases and J lost 4; bases outside the gene matches: 5. There are 16 residues in the CDR3. The CDR3 protein is CASSYLGTSGVYEQYF. Here the CDR3 DNA reads TGTGCCAGCAGTTACCTCGGGACTAGCGGGGTGTACGAGCAGTACTTC.

This rearrangement joins TRBV11-2 to TRBJ2-5, with D tentatively TRBD2 (6 bases). The CDR3 has 14 residues. Germline CDR1 and CDR2: SGHAT and FQNNGV. V lost 1 base and J lost 5, with 11 bases in between. CDR3 coding DNA: TGTGCCAGCAGCTTAGTATCGGGGGTCGAGACCCAGTACTTC. Encoded protein: CASSLVSGVETQYF.

The rearrangement uses TRBV14 and TRBJ2-7; 14 positions agree with TRBD2. Germline values: CDR1 SGHDN, CDR2 FVKESK. The CDR3 runs 20 residues. Trimming took 1 base from V and 0 from J; bases not matched to a gene: 11. The CDR3 sequence is CASSQGLTGTSGGRSYEQYF. DNA of the CDR3: TGTGCCAGCAGCCAAGGTTTAACCGGGACTAGCGGGGGCCGCTCCTACGAGCAGTACTTC.

The rearrangement joins TRBV9 to TRBJ1-1; D possibly corresponds to TRBD1 (6 bases). Germline V lookup: CDR1 SGDLS, CDR2 YYNGEE. The CDR3 length is 15 residues. Trimming cost V 0 bases and J 4 bases, with 13 bases left between them. CDR3 protein: CASSVGQGGSTEAFF. CDR3 sequence (DNA): TGTGCCAGCAGCGTAGGCCAAGGGGGGAGCACTGAAGCTTTCTTT.

The gene calls are TRBV4-2 and TRBJ1-1; D not resolved. The germline V gene has CDR1 LGHNA and CDR2 YNFKEQ. CDR3 length: 15 residues. V was pared by 3 bases and J by 2 bases, with 13 bases between. CDR3 amino acids: CASSQTDGANTEAFF. The CDR3 DNA follows: TGTGCCAGCAGCCAGACCGACGGTGCTAACACTGAAGCTTTCTTT.

This clone has just one count. DNA for the CDR3: TGTGCCAGCAGCCAAGATCTTCAAGATACGCAGTATTTT. It yields the protein CASSQDLQDTQYF. The rearrangement joins TRBV14 to TRBJ2-3, with unresolved D. The length of the CDR3 is 13 residues. Germline assignment: CDR1 SGHDN and CDR2 FVKESK. V lost 0 bases to trimming and J lost 5 bases, with 6 bases between them.

The chain couples TRBV7-6 to TRBJ2-7, with D uncertain. Trimming took off 5 bases at V and 5 bases at J, with 16 bases between the two ends. The CDR3 contains 14 residues. CDR1 and CDR2 (germline): SGHVS, FNYEAQ. CDR3 in amino acids: CASSPRPDKHEQYF. The CDR3 nucleotides are TGTGCCAGCAGCCCGCGGCCAGACAAACACGAGCAGTACTTC. The whole variable domain, remainder taken from reference TRBV7-6 and TRBJ2-7, is GAGVSQSPRYKVTKRGQDVALRCDPISGHVSLYWYRQALGQGPEFLTYFNYEAQQDKSGLPNDRFSAERPEGSISTLTIQRTEQRDSAMYRCASSPRPDKHEQYFGPGTRLTVT.

The V call is TRBV5-4, the J call TRBJ1-3, with a tentative D call TRBD1 (5 bases). Looked up from germline, CDR1 is SGHNT and CDR2 is YYREEE (reference sequence). The V gene lost 0 bases and the J gene lost 0 bases, with 10 bases spanning the gap. CDR3 length: 16 residues. The CDR3 nucleotides read TGTGCCAGCAGCTTGGACAGGACCAGCTCTGGAAACACCATATATTTT. The encoded protein is CASSLDRTSSGNTIYF. Supplemented by reference TRBV5-4 and TRBJ1-3, the full variable domain reads ETGVTQSPTHLIKTRGQQVTLRCSSQSGHNTVSWYQQALGQGPQFIFQYYREEENGRGNFPPRFSGLQFPNYSSELNVNALELDDSALYLCASSLDRTSSGNTIYFGEGSWLTVV.

The rearrangement links TRBV2 to TRBJ1-4; D might be TRBD1 (6 bases). CDR3 size: 16 residues. Deletions cut 7 bases from V and 5 bases from J, with 20 bases between. CDR1 is SNHLY, CDR2 FYNNEI, per germline. CDR3 DNA: TGTGCCAGCAACAGGGCTTCCGGGTCTCCGAATGAAAAACTGTTTTTT. Translation gives CASNRASGSPNEKLFF.

V is TRBV5-5 and J is TRBJ1-1; D remains unclear. The CDR3 is 14 residues long. Germline V gene data show CDR1 as SGHKS and CDR2 as YYEKEE (reference sequence). Trimming removed 1 base at V and 4 bases at J, with 11 bases between. CDR3 nucleotides: TGTGCCAGCAGCTTGAGAGGGTACGGCACTGAAGCTTTCTTT. Its protein product is CASSLRGYGTEAFF.

The chain couples TRBV19 to TRBJ2-2, with D hard to call. The V and J ends lost 2 bases and 8 bases respectively, with 9 bases between them. Germline V gene lookup returns CDR1 LNHDA and CDR2 SQIVND (reference sequence). The CDR3 contains 13 residues. The CDR3 reads CASSITKRGELFF. CDR3 coding DNA: TGTGCCAGTAGTATAACCAAGAGGGGGGAGCTGTTTTTT.

This rearrangement joins TRBV5-1 to TRBJ2-2, with D possibly being TRBD2 (6 bases). Germline-derived CDR1 and CDR2 are SGHRS and YFSETQ. This CDR3 contains 14 residues. V shed 5 bases and J shed 2 bases, with 10 bases lying between them. DNA for the CDR3: TGCGCCAGCAGAGAACTAGCAAACACCGGGGAGCTGTTTTTT. Its translation is CASRELANTGELFF.

The chain uses TRBV7-9 and TRBJ1-1, with TRBD1 matching 9 bases. CDR1 is SEHNR, CDR2 FQNEAQ, per germline (reference sequence). The CDR3 loop spans 14 amino acids. Unmatched junction bases numbered 5, after V lost 1 base and J lost 8 bases. This chain's CDR3 is CASSLEGQGLEAFF. The DNA of the CDR3 is TGTGCCAGCAGCTTAGAAGGACAGGGGCTCGAAGCTTTCTTT.

The gene calls are TRBV4-3 and TRBJ1-1; no reliable D call. Germline V gene lookup returns CDR1 LGHNA and CDR2 YSLEER. V was clipped by 1 base and J by 1 base, with 7 bases between them. The CDR3 covers 14 residues. In nucleotides, the CDR3 is TGCGCCAGCAGCCAAGCCTTCAGGAACACTGAAGCTTTCTTT. This gives the protein CASSQAFRNTEAFF.

V usage is TRBV12-2 and J usage is TRBJ1-1; no check of the table's D call, TRBD1, against the DNA was made. TRBV12-2 is assigned pseudogene status. This CDR3 has 15 residues. In DNA form, the CDR3 reads TGTGCAAGTCGCTTATTCCGCAGGGGGCCCACTGAAGCTTTCTTT. Amino acid sequence: CASRLFRRGPTEAFF.

Comments on this clone: Germline is not matched at one junction end, which may reflect a read error. J is TRBJ1-6 and V is TRBV7-9; 7 bases match TRBD1. CDR1 is SEHNR, CDR2 FQNEAQ, per germline (reference sequence). The CDR3 has 14 residues. The CDR3 loop is CASRFRDRNSPLHF. The CDR3 nucleotides read TGTGCCAGCCGCTTCCGGGACAGAAACTCACCCCTCCACTTT. Full variable domain (remainder filled in from reference TRBV7-9 and TRBJ1-6): DTGVSQNPRHKITKRGQNVTFRCDPISEHNRLYWYRQTLGQGPEFLTYFQNEAQLEKSRLLSDRFSAERPKGSFSTLEIQRTEQGDSAMYLCASRFRDRNSPLHFGNGTRLTVT.

Here the CDR3 reads CATSRTGVMNTEAFF. The CDR3, as DNA: TGTGCCACCAGCAGGACAGGGGTCATGAACACTGAAGCTTTCTTT. The chain couples TRBV15 to TRBJ1-1; 8 positions match TRBD1. V gave up 3 bases and J gave up 0 bases; unmatched junction bases: 3. This CDR3 comprises 15 residues. The germline V gene has CDR1 LNHNV and CDR2 YYDKDF (reference sequence).

CDR3 protein: CASSLMGGNQPQHF. CDR3 nucleotide sequence: TGTGCCAGCAGCTTAATGGGGGGCAATCAGCCCCAGCATTTT. The chain has TRBV7-6 and TRBJ1-5, with TRBD1 as a possible D gene (5 bases). V dropped 2 bases and J dropped 2 bases, with 7 bases sitting between them. The CDR3 has 14 amino acids. Germline-derived CDR1 and CDR2 are SGHVS and FNYEAQ.

The chain employs TRBV7-2 and TRBJ2-7; no clear D gene. V was pared by 5 bases and J by 0 bases, with 11 bases between. CDR1 is SGHTA and CDR2 is FQGNSA in the germline V gene. The length of the CDR3 is 14 residues. The CDR3 loop is CASSPRMSSYEQYF. CDR3 nucleotides: TGTGCCAGCAGCCCCCGCATGAGCTCCTACGAGCAGTACTTC. Using reference TRBV7-2 and TRBJ2-7 for the parts outside the CDR3, the full variable domain is GAGVSQSPSNKVTEKGKDVELRCDPISGHTALYWYRQSLGQGLEFLIYFQGNSAPDKSGLPSDRFSAERTGGSVSTLTIQRTQQEDSAVYLCASSPRMSSYEQYFGPGTRLTVT.

This clone has a single count. The chain employs TRBV29-1 and TRBJ1-2; D gene unclear. CDR3 length equals 14 residues. The V gene lost 7 bases and the J gene lost 7 bases, with 22 bases spanning the gap. In germline, CDR1 is SQVTM, CDR2 ANQGSEA. The CDR3 DNA sequence: TGCAGCGCCGAACGCCGGGGTCTACCGGGTGGCTACACCTTC. Translating gives CSAERRGLPGGYTF.

This clone was seen just once. The chain uses TRBV9 and TRBJ1-3, with a weak D call TRBD1 (6 bases). V gave up 4 bases and J gave up 4 bases, with 12 bases separating them. The CDR3 runs 14 residues. Per germline, CDR1 SGDLS and CDR2 YYNGEE. This CDR3 is CASSRDNVGNTIYF. In DNA, the CDR3 is TGTGCCAGCAGCCGGGACAATGTAGGAAACACCATATATTTT.

The CDR3 DNA follows: TGTGCCAGCACCCCTGACGGGGGGGCCTACAATGAGCAGTTCTTC. Protein product: CASTPDGGAYNEQFF. The genes are TRBV7-6 and TRBJ2-1, with TRBD2 identical over 8 bases. Trimming removed 7 bases from V and 2 bases from J; junction bases left unmatched: 7. Germline CDR1 and CDR2: SGHVS and FNYEAQ. The CDR3 runs to 15 residues.

The chain has TRBV13 and TRBJ2-7; the D gene is possibly TRBD2 (6 bases). The germline V and J ends were trimmed by 8 bases and 0 bases, with 20 bases remaining between them. The CDR3 has 16 residues. CDR1 PRHDT and CDR2 FYEKMQ come from the germline V gene (reference sequence). CDR3 in amino acids: CASGKYLGDSSYEQYF. Written as DNA, the CDR3 is TGTGCCAGCGGGAAGTATCTAGGGGACTCCTCCTACGAGCAGTACTTC.

This rearrangement joins TRBV28 to TRBJ1-1; 12 bases align to TRBD1. Trimming cost V 5 bases and J 11 bases; bases outside gene matches: 15. Germline CDR1 MDHEN, CDR2 SYDVKM. The length of the CDR3 is 16 residues. CDR3 sequence (DNA): TGTGCCAGCAGTGGGGGGACAGGGGGCAGCATGGGGGTGGCTTTCTTT. Its translation: CASSGGTGGSMGVAFF.

V usage is TRBV25-1 and J usage is TRBJ1-2; D gene ambiguous. The CDR3 has 13 residues. Trimming shortened V by 4 bases and J by 7 bases, and 13 bases separated the two germline ends. Per the germline V gene, CDR1 is MGHDK and CDR2 is SYGVNS. CDR3 nucleotide sequence: TGTGCCAGCAGTGGATACACCAGAGGTGGCTACACCTTC. It is translated as CASSGYTRGGYTF.